This T cell receptor (beta chain) was captured in a study of cytomegalovirus exposure and HLA in healthy donors (dated by TCRdb to 2016 to 2017). In the study overall: An earlier analysis of about 530 of the donors reported approximately 300 Gb of sequence data and 95 million to 140 million unique TCR beta sequences obtained from about 180 million T cells. An early release that covered fewer than 800 HLA-typed donors contained approximately 300 gigabases of sequencing data and 80 million or so unique TCR sequences. Among the roughly 400 genotyped donors, approximately 77% belonged to the genetic ancestry cluster associated with self-reported Caucasian donors. The study aimed to test whether signatures of past pathogen exposure could be identified by cataloging public T cell receptors. Using immunosequencing, the study profiled T cell repertoires from 550 to 750 subjects and related those repertoires to cytomegalovirus serostatus. Along with the approximately 600-subject first cohort, a separate validation cohort of some 130 different subjects was used. High-throughput TCR immunosequencing, statistical association of individual TCRs with disease status, and machine learning were combined to predict cytomegalovirus infection status. A later analysis re-analyzed previously published TCR beta repertoires from hundreds of donors and added high-resolution HLA genotyping to study TCR occurrence patterns. Rather than using new phenotypic data, the later analysis identified candidate immune exposures from TCR beta sequences and from how often those sequences occurred across donors. In an earlier analysis of several hundred of the donors, high-throughput TCR beta sequencing was used to judge whether each TCR beta V gene segment behaved as functional or pseudogenic. Donor age, sex, ethnicity and CMV serostatus were compiled alongside the repertoire data. Genome-wide SNP genotypes for about 65% of the roughly 670 donors were used in a later genetic analysis, which treated that subset as a discovery cohort. All discovery cohort repertoires had been generated using a single sequencing platform. HLA typing included class I and class II loci at four-digit resolution. Typing coverage varied by locus: about 620-630 donors for A, B, C, DRB1 and DQB1; roughly 560 for DQA1; 600 to 610 for DPA1; approximately 450 for DPB1. Several DR-DQ haplotypes were handled as single units for association and clustering because linkage in the cohort was strong. Among some 400 genotyped donors of the cohort, an average of approximately 240,000 unique TCR beta nucleotide sequences was sequenced per donor, of which roughly 18% were non-productive.

The germline V gene (reference sequence) yields LNHNV for CDR1 and YYDKDF for CDR2. The germline V and J ends show losses of 1 base and 9 bases respectively, and no gene match explains 12 bases of the junction. The CDR3 sequence holds 17 residues, the cysteine and phenylalanine included. The retained sequence is limited to the CDR3, 51 bases, with the frame set at the first base. What the authors observed across the whole study: The classifier was reported to diagnose cytomegalovirus status with high specificity and sensitivity in both the original and validation cohorts. A few of the identified cytomegalovirus-associated TCR beta chains were confirmed in vitro to be specific for cytomegalovirus antigens. Because some donors lacked HLA typing at each locus, the association tests relied only on the typed subset. In a later analysis, HLA-associated TCR beta chains were found to be more clonally expanded and to have lower generation probabilities than equally common non-associated chains. The authors suggested that the approach could potentially be generalized to other disease states and immunological phenotypes. Linkage disequilibrium might explain the correlated functional status among segregating V segments, but an unknown experimental factor could not be ruled out. The sequencing pipeline was judged likely to have produced a cluster of highly shared sequence variants as a technical artifact. A further reported finding was that TCR beta sequences accurately predicted the HLA-A and HLA-B alleles for most subjects in the first cohort. In a later analysis, over 15,000 TCR beta sequences were associated with specific HLA alleles at a false discovery rate of 0.05. Across donors, most TCR sequences were observed very rarely, whereas some public TCRs were present in many individuals. Several of the top co-occurrence clusters appeared to be linked to parvovirus B19, influenza, CMV and Epstein-Barr virus, according to a later analysis. In a later genetic analysis, fewer N-insertions in productive TCRs were reported among donors in an Asian-associated ancestry cluster than the approximately 670-donor mean. A later analysis found that TCR association rates varied across HLA loci, with DRB1 alleles showing the most associated TCRs and HLA-C alleles the fewest. According to a later analysis, most CMV-associated TCR beta chains appeared to be HLA-restricted, and the HLA associations seemed to be driven largely by CMV exposure. In an earlier analysis of some 550 of the donors, most TCR beta V segments were observed in productive rearrangements about 87% or about 30% of the time, broadly matching IMGT annotations. V-gene and J-gene trimming of TCR beta chains was associated with a missense DCLRE1C variant in a later genetic analysis, and the association was replicated in an independent cohort. The presence/absence analyses assumed that sequencing depth was roughly uniform across donors, and that assumption may not be true. Assigning TCR associations to individual alleles was difficult when HLA alleles, especially DR and DQ, strongly co-occurred. The study gave a list of under 200 TCR beta chains associated with cytomegalovirus. Some IMGT-functional V segments, including TRBV6-2 and TRBV6-3, could not be distinguished by the 87-base-pair reads and were therefore excluded. Immune exposure information for the cohort was limited to CMV serostatus. This cohort had only TCR beta chains sequenced, and the lack of alpha or paired-chain data limited which features could be detected. The earlier analysis of approximately 560 of the donors excluded over 15 rarely observed V segments, including chromosome 9 orphons, because counts were too low.

In total, 500 to 700 healthy bone marrow donors made up the cohort. Cohort members were all nominally healthy when sampled, although unrecorded immune exposures were likely present. The donor tested CMV seropositive, placing the donor among the 310 or so seropositive members of the cohort. A peripheral blood sample was provided by each donor, and peripheral blood mononuclear cells were used for TCR beta sequencing. The Qiagen DNeasy Blood Extraction Kit was used to extract genomic DNA from the blood cell samples. As concerns this clone: Its specific antigen is unknown.

To prepare the library, the immunoSEQ multiplex PCR assay was applied. A mixture of 60 forward primers for TCR Vbeta segments and 13 reverse primers for TCR Jbeta segments was used in the multiplex PCR. A multiplex PCR assay on genomic DNA amplified the CDR3 region of rearranged TCR beta genes. The amplified TCR beta libraries were sequenced on the Illumina HiSeq System as 87-base-pair reads. As for the authors' bioinformatics: In a later analysis, 77 million or so unique TCR beta chains were counted across the 500 to 850 repertoires, and around 10 million of these chains were shared by at least two donors. To remove PCR and sequencing errors, raw reads were error-corrected and collapsed into unique sequences using a nearest-neighbor algorithm that merged closely related sequences. V, D and J gene segments were assigned by aligning CDR3 sequences to IMGT reference sequences. For a sequence to be retained, a match of at least six nucleotides to both a V gene segment and a J gene segment was required. A rearrangement counted as productive if the CDR3 had no stop codons and remained in frame with V and J, and every other rearrangement counted as non-productive. Following IMGT convention, CDR3 was defined as the stretch from the second conserved V-encoded cysteine to the conserved J-encoded phenylalanine. The earlier analysis of 500 to 650 of the donors excluded any sequence lacking an unambiguous match to a single V gene segment. In an earlier analysis of more than 500 of the donors, a V segment was called functional when productive rearrangements were above 56.7%, and segregating when the standard deviation between donors exceeded 5%. A statistical classification framework was built to diagnose cytomegalovirus status from the catalog of TCR beta chain sequences. V and J gene assignment, in a later analysis, came from comparing TCR nucleotide sequences with IMGT/GENE-DB human TR gene sequences. In a later analysis, CDR3 sequences and most-parsimonious VDJ recombination scenarios were assigned using the TCRdist pipeline. In a later analysis, each TCR beta chain was defined by its CDR3 amino acid sequence together with its V-gene family, and reads lacking a unique V-gene family were excluded. As a way to deal with suspected cross-contamination and a sequencing artifact, a later analysis dropped roughly 620 nucleotide sequences that were highly shared and had low generation probability. A later analysis calculated a clonal expansion index for each public chain from normalized within-repertoire ranks of inferred template counts. In a later analysis, generation probabilities were computed using a VDJ recombination model fitted to out-of-frame rearrangements, and the results were checked against IGoR. In a later analysis, TCR-TCR, TCR-HLA and TCR-CMV co-occurrence was scored with hypergeometric tests, and a repertoire-size bias correction was applied to TCR pairs. False discovery rates were estimated in a later analysis by permuting HLA or CMV assignments 20 times. In a later analysis, co-occurring TCRs were grouped using DBSCAN, and TCRdist sequence similarity was added for clustering within HLA-allele-positive subsets. Co-occurrence clustering excluded repertoires with fewer than 30,000 or more than 120,000 public chains, plus five with anomalous nucleotide sharing. TCRdb's version of the immuneACCESS table is confined to in-frame rearrangements and falls short of the full clone set. An unresolved V gene accounts for under half of the shortfall where checked; the remainder is of unknown origin. The V and J calls and the clone size are those of that table, but D and trimming were determined from the DNA. The table for this sample lists tens of thousands of clones. In total, the top ten clones hold more than 20% of the sample.

The specimen was PBMCs. The receptor was isolated from a man aged 60 to 69 in good health and CMV-seropositive. Here the chain combines TRBV15 and TRBJ2-1, with 10 middle bases fitting TRBD2. The base sequence is TGTGCCACCAGCAGAGGCCACAGTGAAGCGGGAGGGGGTGAGCAGTTCTTC. This translates into CATSRGHSEAGGGEQFF.